The next 6 T cell receptor beta chains were all read from a single sample in a study of T cell changes during pregnancy in multiple sclerosis. Using immunoSEQ multiplex PCR, the repertoire was profiled, and TCRdb retains in-frame clones only, with some absent. The table lists some 53,000 clones, 85% to 95% of them singletons. Here the sequenced sample was CD4+ T cells from peripheral blood mononuclear cells, taken in the third trimester of pregnancy. These receptors came from a female donor with multiple sclerosis, enrolled in a pregnancy study.

This rearrangement joins TRBV29-1 to TRBJ1-2; TRBD1 matches 7 bases. The V gene's germline CDR1 is SQVTM and CDR2 ANQGSEA. The J segment lost 6 bases and the V segment lost 7 bases, leaving 5 bases of the junction unmatched. This CDR3 region has 11 residues. CDR3 sequence: CSAGQEDGYTF. The CDR3 region has the DNA TGCAGCGCCGGACAGGAGGATGGCTACACCTTC.

This chain connects TRBV5-1 to TRBJ1-1; a weak D match, TRBD1 (5 bases). This CDR3 contains 13 residues. Germline loops: CDR1 SGHRS, CDR2 YFSETQ. Trimming left V 0 bases short and J 5 bases short, with 8 bases between. This chain's CDR3 is CASSLDRLTEAFF. The CDR3 nucleotides read TGCGCCAGCAGCTTGGACAGGCTTACTGAAGCTTTCTTT.

The chain links TRBV2 to TRBJ2-7; 10 bases align to TRBD2. V lost 8 bases and J lost 0; bases outside the gene matches: 10. The CDR3 extends over 16 amino acids. Germline V gene lookup returns CDR1 SNHLY and CDR2 FYNNEI. The DNA for the CDR3 is TGTGCCAGCCTAGCGGGGGCTTTCTCGAGCTCCTACGAGCAGTACTTC. Its protein is CASLAGAFSSSYEQYF.

The chain recombines TRBV5-1 with TRBJ2-2; 7 nucleotides line up with TRBD2. J gave up 0 bases and V 7 bases, and 15 bases lay outside the gene matches. This CDR3 contains 18 residues. CDR1 and CDR2 from the germline V gene are SGHRS and YFSETQ. CDR3 protein: CASGHRAPSGPNTGELFF. The CDR3 nucleotides read TGCGCCAGCGGCCACCGGGCGCCTAGCGGCCCGAACACCGGGGAGCTGTTTTTT.

V and J are TRBV6-6 and TRBJ2-5, with 12 nucleotides matching TRBD2. The CDR3 length is 16 residues. The V gene's germline CDR1 is MNHNY and CDR2 SVGAGI (reference sequence). Germline trimming cut 6 bases from V and 2 bases from J; bases unmatched to any gene: 7. CDR3 residues: CASRRLAGALQETQYF. In nucleotides, the CDR3 is TGTGCCAGCAGACGACTAGCGGGAGCCCTTCAAGAGACCCAGTACTTC.

The rearrangement links TRBV7-2 to TRBJ2-5; TRBD2 agrees at 9 bases. The CDR3 covers 14 residues. Trimming took 7 bases from V and 5 from J; bases not matched to a gene: 8. CDR1 SGHTA and CDR2 FQGNSA come from the germline V gene. DNA of the CDR3: TGTGCCAGCACCCCCAGGGCGGGGGGGGAGACCCAGTACTTC. Its translation is CASTPRAGGETQYF.